This record concerns one T cell receptor (beta chain) sequence. Its antigen is currently unknown. The TCR library protocol was used to attach unique molecular identifiers. These identifiers were attached to individual cDNA molecules. TCRdb independently ran MiXCR on the 5' RACE reads; one entry per CDR3 protein. The sample lists tens of thousands of distinct CDR3 sequences; around 13% were seen once. This record belongs to a study of early T cells in non-severe SARS-CoV-2 infection. Study information: Unsorted whole blood bulk RNA was sequenced, with unpaired chains. Study observations and caveats: VDJdb matching, biased toward anti-spike CD8 responses, missed private and CD4 specificities.

The germline CDR1 and CDR2 sequences are DFQATT and SNEGSKA (reference sequence). The V segment lost 5 bases and the J segment 3 bases; nucleotides outside the gene matches: 9. This CDR3 comprises 14 residues. The sequence came from an adult who was a healthcare worker with PCR-confirmed SARS-CoV-2 infection or an uninfected control (not recorded which). The chain links TRBV20-1 to TRBJ2-7; 8 bases fit TRBD2. The sequenced material came from whole blood. CDR3 nucleotide sequence: TGCAGTGCTCTCACTCCGCTAGCGGGCTACGAGCAGTACTTC. This codes for CSALTPLAGYEQYF.